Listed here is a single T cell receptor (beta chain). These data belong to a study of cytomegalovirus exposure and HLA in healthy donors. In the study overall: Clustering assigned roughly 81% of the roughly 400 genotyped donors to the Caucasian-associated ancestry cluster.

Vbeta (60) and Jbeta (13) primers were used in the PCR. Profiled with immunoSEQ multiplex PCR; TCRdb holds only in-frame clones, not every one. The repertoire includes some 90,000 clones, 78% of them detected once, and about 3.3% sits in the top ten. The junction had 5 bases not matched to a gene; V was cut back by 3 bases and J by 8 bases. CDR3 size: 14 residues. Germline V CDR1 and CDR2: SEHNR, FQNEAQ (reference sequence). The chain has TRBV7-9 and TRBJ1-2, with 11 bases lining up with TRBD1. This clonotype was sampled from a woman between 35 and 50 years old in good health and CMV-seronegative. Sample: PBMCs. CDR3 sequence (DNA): TGTGCCAGCAGCTTGGGACAGGGGGAAATCGGCTACACCTTC. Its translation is CASSLGQGEIGYTF.